This TCR beta chain stems from a study of T-cell memory formation after mild COVID-19. The wider study: TCR clusters were mostly confined to one donor each. General study results and limits: Second-wave clones with a day 37 peak had unconfirmed SARS-CoV-2 specificity.

Each CDR3 protein is one row after TCRdb ran MiXCR on the 5' RACE reads. The sample contains 260,000 or so distinct CDR3 sequences, about a sixth of which appear only once. Trimming shortened V by 2 bases and J by 3 bases, and 12 bases separated the two germline ends. The germline CDR1 and CDR2 sequences are SGHRS and YFSETQ. CDR3 length: 15 residues. For this clonotype: Its target is not known.

This sequence joins TRBV5-1 and TRBJ1-5; D might be TRBD1 (6 bases). The sequence derives from a man younger than 30 who had mild COVID-19 (a few samples of this study predate the infection). Cell type and time point are not known. Material for sequencing was PBMCs or a T cell subset sorted from them (not recorded which). CDR3 DNA: TGCGCCAGCAGCTTAGGGGGATTCTCCAATCAGCCCCAGCATTTT. This translates into CASSLGGFSNQPQHF.